Listed below are T cell receptor beta chains from one sample, sequenced in a study of blood T cells in healthy people across ages. Each CDR3 protein gets one entry after TCRdb re-called the 5' RACE reads with MiXCR. Found here are about 780,000 distinct CDR3 sequences, around 45% of them singletons; the top ten hold 15% to 20%. Input material: blood. These TCRs come from a man aged 80 or over in good health. Both conserved end residues are part of each CDR3. D genes are given only for firm matches. Where a row states a size, it is once, few, many or the class of an expanded clone; other rows omit it.

clone_size: few
d_call: TRBD2
j_call: TRBJ2-3
v_call: TRBV5-1
cdr3_length: 18
cdr3_aa: CASSLGGLAGVGTDTQYF
cdr3_nt: TGCGCCAGCAGCTTGGGGGGACTAGCGGGAGTCGGGACAGATACGCAGTATTTT

clone_size: few
d_call: TRBD1
j_call: TRBJ2-4
v_call: TRBV5-5
cdr3_length: 16
cdr3_aa: CASSLDVRQGKNIQYF
cdr3_nt: TGTGCCAGCAGCTTGGACGTCAGACAGGGCAAAAACATTCAGTACTTC

clone_size: -
d_call: -
j_call: TRBJ2-3
v_call: TRBV4-2
cdr3_length: 14
cdr3_aa: CASSQGRVKSSQYF
cdr3_nt: TGTGCCAGCAGCCAAGGACGGGTAAAGAGTTCGCAGTATTTT

clone_size: -
d_call: -
j_call: TRBJ2-1
v_call: TRBV29-1
cdr3_length: 14
cdr3_aa: CSVVSSDSYNEQFF
cdr3_nt: TGCAGCGTTGTGAGTTCTGACTCCTACAATGAGCAGTTCTTC

clone_size: -
d_call: TRBD2
j_call: TRBJ2-7
v_call: TRBV29-1
cdr3_length: 15
cdr3_aa: CSVEVQRGSPYEQYF
cdr3_nt: TGCAGCGTTGAAGTCCAGCGGGGGTCCCCCTACGAGCAGTACTTC

clone_size: -
d_call: -
j_call: TRBJ1-5
v_call: TRBV28
cdr3_length: 15
cdr3_aa: CASSFPGRRNQPQHF
cdr3_nt: TGTGCCAGCAGTTTCCCGGGACGGAGAAATCAGCCCCAGCATTTT

clone_size: few
d_call: -
j_call: TRBJ2-1
v_call: TRBV5-1
cdr3_length: 21
cdr3_aa: CASSLDLLGRTLGSSNDEQFF
cdr3_nt: TGCGCCAGCAGCTTGGACCTTTTGGGAAGGACTTTAGGATCGAGTAACGATGAGCAGTTCTTC

clone_size: many
d_call: TRBD2
j_call: TRBJ2-1
v_call: TRBV5-1
cdr3_length: 15
cdr3_aa: CASSLTSGAYNEQFF
cdr3_nt: TGCGCCAGCAGCTTGACTAGCGGAGCATACAATGAGCAGTTCTTC

clone_size: -
d_call: -
j_call: TRBJ2-1
v_call: TRBV29-1
cdr3_length: 14
cdr3_aa: CSASGGVGYNEQFF
cdr3_nt: TGCAGCGCCTCGGGGGGCGTCGGATACAATGAGCAGTTCTTC

clone_size: -
d_call: -
j_call: TRBJ2-7
v_call: TRBV28
cdr3_length: 15
cdr3_aa: CASSLLGDGTYEQYF
cdr3_nt: TGTGCCAGCAGTTTATTGGGGGACGGCACCTACGAGCAGTACTTC

clone_size: many
d_call: TRBD1
j_call: TRBJ1-2
v_call: TRBV5-1
cdr3_length: 13
cdr3_aa: CASSFERGRGYTF
cdr3_nt: TGCGCCAGCAGCTTCGAGAGGGGGCGCGGCTACACCTTC

clone_size: -
d_call: -
j_call: TRBJ2-3
v_call: TRBV27
cdr3_length: 15
cdr3_aa: CASSPGGKRTDTQYF
cdr3_nt: TGTGCCAGCAGTCCAGGGGGGAAACGCACAGATACGCAGTATTTT

clone_size: few
d_call: -
j_call: TRBJ1-1
v_call: TRBV20-1
cdr3_length: 13
cdr3_aa: CSARFDDNTEAFF
cdr3_nt: TGCAGTGCTAGATTTGATGATAATACTGAAGCTTTCTTT

clone_size: -
d_call: TRBD1
j_call: TRBJ1-1
v_call: TRBV15
cdr3_length: 16
cdr3_aa: CATSRDFGTGTTEAFF
cdr3_nt: TGTGCCACCAGCAGAGATTTTGGGACAGGGACGACTGAAGCTTTCTTT

clone_size: few
d_call: TRBD1
j_call: TRBJ2-1
v_call: TRBV20-1
cdr3_length: 15
cdr3_aa: CSARPGTEAYNEQFF
cdr3_nt: TGCAGTGCTAGGCCCGGGACAGAAGCCTACAATGAGCAGTTCTTC

clone_size: -
d_call: -
j_call: TRBJ1-1
v_call: TRBV2
cdr3_length: 14
cdr3_aa: CASSTPPTLTEAFF
cdr3_nt: TGTGCCAGCAGTACGCCCCCCACGTTGACTGAAGCTTTCTTT

clone_size: -
d_call: TRBD1
j_call: TRBJ2-7
v_call: TRBV9
cdr3_length: 14
cdr3_aa: CASSFSGQNYEQYF
cdr3_nt: TGTGCCAGCAGCTTCTCGGGACAGAACTACGAGCAGTACTTC

clone_size: -
d_call: -
j_call: TRBJ2-1
v_call: TRBV11-2
cdr3_length: 16
cdr3_aa: CASSLDGVGSYNEQFF
cdr3_nt: TGTGCCAGCAGCTTAGATGGCGTCGGCTCCTACAATGAGCAGTTCTTC

clone_size: few
d_call: -
j_call: TRBJ2-5
v_call: TRBV7-2
cdr3_length: 14
cdr3_aa: CASSVRTKQETQYF
cdr3_nt: TGTGCCAGCAGCGTAAGGACTAAACAAGAGACCCAGTACTTC

clone_size: few
d_call: TRBD1
j_call: TRBJ1-4
v_call: TRBV20-1
cdr3_length: 14
cdr3_aa: CSARTGTANEKLFF
cdr3_nt: TGCAGTGCTAGGACCGGGACAGCTAATGAAAAACTGTTTTTT

clone_size: -
d_call: -
j_call: TRBJ1-2
v_call: TRBV29-1
cdr3_length: 15
cdr3_aa: CSVGFQARPGYGYTF
cdr3_nt: TGCAGCGTTGGGTTTCAGGCCCGCCCTGGGTATGGCTACACCTTC

clone_size: many
d_call: -
j_call: TRBJ2-7
v_call: TRBV7-8
cdr3_length: 16
cdr3_aa: CASSLRAGGAGYEQYF
cdr3_nt: TGTGCCAGCAGCTTAAGGGCTGGAGGGGCGGGATACGAGCAGTACTTC

clone_size: -
d_call: TRBD1
j_call: TRBJ2-3
v_call: TRBV29-1
cdr3_length: 13
cdr3_aa: CSVGDSRWETQYF
cdr3_nt: TGCAGCGTTGGGGACAGCCGATGGGAAACGCAGTATTTT

clone_size: many
d_call: TRBD1
j_call: TRBJ2-7
v_call: TRBV5-1
cdr3_length: 14
cdr3_aa: CASSWTGGSYEQYF
cdr3_nt: TGTGCCAGCAGTTGGACAGGGGGCTCCTACGAGCAGTACTTC

clone_size: -
d_call: TRBD1
j_call: TRBJ2-2
v_call: TRBV27
cdr3_length: 15
cdr3_aa: CASRAGQGRTGELFF
cdr3_nt: TGTGCCAGCAGGGCGGGACAGGGCCGAACCGGGGAGCTGTTTTTT

clone_size: -
d_call: -
j_call: TRBJ2-4
v_call: TRBV6-5
cdr3_length: 12
cdr3_aa: CASWGGENIQYF
cdr3_nt: TGTGCCAGTTGGGGCGGGGAAAACATTCAGTACTTC

clone_size: -
d_call: -
j_call: TRBJ1-2
v_call: TRBV29-1
cdr3_length: 15
cdr3_aa: CSVEGSGRTNYGYTF
cdr3_nt: TGCAGCGTTGAGGGGTCCGGCAGAACTAACTATGGCTACACCTTC

clone_size: -
d_call: -
j_call: TRBJ2-1
v_call: TRBV21-1
cdr3_length: 21
cdr3_aa: CASSKAIQEGGGRIGITEQFF
cdr3_nt: TGTGCCAGCAGCAAAGCTATTCAGGAGGGAGGGGGACGGATTGGGATCACTGAGCAGTTCTTC

clone_size: few
d_call: -
j_call: TRBJ2-3
v_call: TRBV20-1
cdr3_length: 11
cdr3_aa: CSARATDTQYF
cdr3_nt: TGCAGTGCTAGAGCCACCGATACGCAGTATTTT

clone_size: once
d_call: -
j_call: TRBJ2-3
v_call: TRBV6-2/TRBV6-3
cdr3_length: 16
cdr3_aa: CASSYSTSYGGDTQYF
cdr3_nt: TGTGCCAGCAGTTACTCGACCAGCTACGGCGGAGATACGCAGTATTTT

clone_size: -
d_call: -
j_call: TRBJ2-1
v_call: TRBV28
cdr3_length: 18
cdr3_aa: CASSSPLGVRASGNEQFF
cdr3_nt: TGTGCCAGCAGTTCCCCTCTGGGGGTGAGGGCTTCGGGGAATGAGCAGTTCTTC

clone_size: many
d_call: TRBD1
j_call: TRBJ2-3
v_call: TRBV29-1
cdr3_length: 12
cdr3_aa: CSGSTGPDTQYF
cdr3_nt: TGCAGCGGCTCGACAGGGCCCGATACGCAGTATTTT

clone_size: once
d_call: -
j_call: TRBJ2-5
v_call: TRBV6-1
cdr3_length: 17
cdr3_aa: CASSPSLLADPRETQYF
cdr3_nt: TGTGCCAGCAGTCCCTCCCTTTTAGCGGACCCCAGAGAGACCCAGTACTTC

clone_size: -
d_call: TRBD1
j_call: TRBJ1-1
v_call: TRBV5-1
cdr3_length: 15
cdr3_aa: CAGSLSSGGRTGAFF
cdr3_nt: TGCGCCGGCAGTCTTTCATCAGGGGGTCGGACTGGAGCTTTCTTT

clone_size: few
d_call: -
j_call: TRBJ2-7
v_call: TRBV15
cdr3_length: 16
cdr3_aa: CATSRENRPSSYEQYF
cdr3_nt: TGTGCCACCAGCAGGGAGAACAGGCCCAGCTCCTACGAGCAGTACTTC

clone_size: once
d_call: -
j_call: TRBJ2-7
v_call: TRBV18
cdr3_length: 14
cdr3_aa: CASPPRWETYEQYF
cdr3_nt: TGTGCCAGCCCACCACGGTGGGAAACCTACGAGCAGTACTTC

clone_size: -
d_call: TRBD2
j_call: TRBJ2-5
v_call: TRBV6-2/TRBV6-3
cdr3_length: 17
cdr3_aa: CASSNVPSGSHVETQYF
cdr3_nt: TGTGCCAGCAGTAACGTTCCTAGCGGGAGCCATGTGGAGACCCAGTACTTC

clone_size: -
d_call: TRBD2
j_call: TRBJ2-1
v_call: TRBV11-3
cdr3_length: 19
cdr3_aa: CASSLESGSGRNSYNEQFF
cdr3_nt: TGTGCCAGCAGCTTAGAGTCTGGTAGCGGGAGGAACTCCTACAATGAGCAGTTCTTC